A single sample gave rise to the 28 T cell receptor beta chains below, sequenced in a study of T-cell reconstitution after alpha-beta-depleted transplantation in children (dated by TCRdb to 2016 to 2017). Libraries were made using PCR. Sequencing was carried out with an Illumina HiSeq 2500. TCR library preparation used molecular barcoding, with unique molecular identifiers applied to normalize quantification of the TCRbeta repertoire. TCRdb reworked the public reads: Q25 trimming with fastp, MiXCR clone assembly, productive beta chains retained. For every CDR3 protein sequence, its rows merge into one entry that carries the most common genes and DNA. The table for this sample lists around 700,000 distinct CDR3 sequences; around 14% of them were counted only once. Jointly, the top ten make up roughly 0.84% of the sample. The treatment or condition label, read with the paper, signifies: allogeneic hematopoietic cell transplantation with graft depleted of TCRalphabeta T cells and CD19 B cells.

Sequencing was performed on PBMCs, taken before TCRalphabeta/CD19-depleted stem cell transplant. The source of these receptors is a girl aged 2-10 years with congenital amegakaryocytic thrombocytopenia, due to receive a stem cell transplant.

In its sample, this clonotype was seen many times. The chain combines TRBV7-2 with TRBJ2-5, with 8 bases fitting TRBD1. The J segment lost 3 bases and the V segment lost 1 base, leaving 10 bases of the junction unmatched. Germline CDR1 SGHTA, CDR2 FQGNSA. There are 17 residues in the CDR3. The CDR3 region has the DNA TGTGCCAGCAGCTTAGGTATTTGGGACAGGCGGAAAGAGACCCAGTACTTC. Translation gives CASSLGIWDRRKETQYF.

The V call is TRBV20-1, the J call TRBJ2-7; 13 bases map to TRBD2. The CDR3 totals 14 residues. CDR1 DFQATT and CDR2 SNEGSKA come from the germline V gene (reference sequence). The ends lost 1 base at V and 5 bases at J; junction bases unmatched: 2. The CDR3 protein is CSARGTSGGHEQYF. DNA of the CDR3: TGCAGTGCTAGAGGGACTAGCGGGGGCCACGAGCAGTACTTC.

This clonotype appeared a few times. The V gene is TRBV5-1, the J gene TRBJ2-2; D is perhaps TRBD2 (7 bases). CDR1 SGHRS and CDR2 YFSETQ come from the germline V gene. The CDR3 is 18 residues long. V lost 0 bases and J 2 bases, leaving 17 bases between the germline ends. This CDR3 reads CASSLALGGALNTGELFF. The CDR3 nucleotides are TGCGCCAGCAGCTTGGCGCTTGGGGGGGCATTAAACACCGGGGAGCTGTTTTTT.

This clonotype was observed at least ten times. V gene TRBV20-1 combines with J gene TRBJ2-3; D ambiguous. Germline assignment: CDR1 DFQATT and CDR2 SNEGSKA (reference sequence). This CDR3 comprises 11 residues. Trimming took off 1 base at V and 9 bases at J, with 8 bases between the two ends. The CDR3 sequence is CSARVQQTQYF. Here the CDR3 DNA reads TGCAGTGCTAGAGTCCAGCAAACGCAGTATTTT.

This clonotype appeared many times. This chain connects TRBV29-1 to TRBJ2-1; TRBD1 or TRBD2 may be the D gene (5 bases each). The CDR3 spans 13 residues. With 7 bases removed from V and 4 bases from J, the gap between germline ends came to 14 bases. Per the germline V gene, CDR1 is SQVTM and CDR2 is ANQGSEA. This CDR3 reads CSANRDHYNEQFF. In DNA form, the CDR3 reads TGCAGCGCAAACCGGGACCATTACAATGAGCAGTTCTTC.

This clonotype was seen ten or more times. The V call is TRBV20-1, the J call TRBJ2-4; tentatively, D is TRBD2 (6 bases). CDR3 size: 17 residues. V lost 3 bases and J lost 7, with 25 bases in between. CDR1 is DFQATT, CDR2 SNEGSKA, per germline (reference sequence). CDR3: CSARGPRGSGRNNIQYF. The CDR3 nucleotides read TGCAGTGCTAGGGGGCCGCGTGGTAGCGGACGTAACAACATTCAGTACTTC.

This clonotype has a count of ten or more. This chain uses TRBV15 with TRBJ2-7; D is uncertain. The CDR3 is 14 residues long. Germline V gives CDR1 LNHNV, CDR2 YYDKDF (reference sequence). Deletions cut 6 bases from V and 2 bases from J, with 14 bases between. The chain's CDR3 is CATSTDKVTYEQYF. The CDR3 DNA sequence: TGTGCCACCAGTACCGACAAGGTGACCTACGAGCAGTACTTC. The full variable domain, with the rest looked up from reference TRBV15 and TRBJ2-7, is DAMVIQNPRYQVTQFGKPVTLSCSQTLNHNVMYWYQQKSSQAPKLLFHYYDKDFNNEADTPDNFQSRRPNTSFCFLDIRSPGLGDTAMYLCATSTDKVTYEQYFGPGTRLTVT.

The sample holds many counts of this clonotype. CDR3 residues: CASSNGGTSGTSETQYF. In DNA form, the CDR3 reads TGTGCCAGCAGCAATGGAGGTACTAGCGGAACGAGCGAGACCCAGTACTTC. This sequence joins TRBV11-1 and TRBJ2-5; 8 bases fit TRBD2. J lost 5 bases, V lost 5 bases, and 16 bases had no gene match. In germline, CDR1 is SGHAT, CDR2 FQDESV (reference sequence). The CDR3 totals 17 residues.

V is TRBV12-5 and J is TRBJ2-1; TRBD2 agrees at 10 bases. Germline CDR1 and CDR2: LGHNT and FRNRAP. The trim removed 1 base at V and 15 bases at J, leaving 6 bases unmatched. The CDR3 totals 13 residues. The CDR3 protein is CASGLALAGAPFF. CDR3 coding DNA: TGTGCTAGTGGTTTGGCGCTAGCGGGAGCCCCGTTCTTC.

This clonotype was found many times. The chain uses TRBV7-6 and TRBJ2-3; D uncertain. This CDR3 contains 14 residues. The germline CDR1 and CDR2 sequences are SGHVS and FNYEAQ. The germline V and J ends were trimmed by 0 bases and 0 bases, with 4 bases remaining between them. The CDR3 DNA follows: TGTGCCAGCAGCTTAGCGCTCAGCACAGATACGCAGTATTTT. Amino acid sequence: CASSLALSTDTQYF. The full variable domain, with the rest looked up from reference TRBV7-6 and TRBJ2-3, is GAGVSQSPRYKVTKRGQDVALRCDPISGHVSLYWYRQALGQGPEFLTYFNYEAQQDKSGLPNDRFSAERPEGSISTLTIQRTEQRDSAMYRCASSLALSTDTQYFGPGTRLTVL.

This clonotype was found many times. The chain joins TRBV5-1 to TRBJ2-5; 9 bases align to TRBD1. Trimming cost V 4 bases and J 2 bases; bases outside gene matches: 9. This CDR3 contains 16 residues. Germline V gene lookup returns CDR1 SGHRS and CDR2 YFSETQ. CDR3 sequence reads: CASSDYPTGGQETQYF. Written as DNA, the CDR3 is TGCGCCAGCAGCGATTACCCGACAGGGGGACAAGAGACCCAGTACTTC.

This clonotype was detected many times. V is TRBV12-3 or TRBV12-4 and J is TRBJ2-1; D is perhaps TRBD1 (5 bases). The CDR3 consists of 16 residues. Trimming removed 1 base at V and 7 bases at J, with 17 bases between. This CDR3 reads CASSLVLGQRRNEQFF. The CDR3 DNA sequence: TGTGCCAGCAGTTTAGTTCTCGGACAAAGGAGAAATGAGCAGTTCTTC.

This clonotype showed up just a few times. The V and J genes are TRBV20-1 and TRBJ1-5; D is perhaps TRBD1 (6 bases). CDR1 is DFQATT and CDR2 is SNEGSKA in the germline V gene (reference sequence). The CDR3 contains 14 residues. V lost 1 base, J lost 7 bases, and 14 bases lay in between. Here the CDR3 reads CSARGGGGNQPQHF. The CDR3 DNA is TGCAGTGCTAGAGGGGGAGGGGGGAACCAGCCCCAGCATTTT.

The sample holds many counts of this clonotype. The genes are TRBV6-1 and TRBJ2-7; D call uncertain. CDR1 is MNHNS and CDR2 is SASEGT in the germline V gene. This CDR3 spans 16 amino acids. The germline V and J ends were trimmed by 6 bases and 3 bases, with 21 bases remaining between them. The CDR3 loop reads CASSQPARIVCYEQYF. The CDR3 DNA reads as TGTGCCAGCAGCCAACCAGCCCGGATAGTGTGCTACGAGCAGTACTTC.

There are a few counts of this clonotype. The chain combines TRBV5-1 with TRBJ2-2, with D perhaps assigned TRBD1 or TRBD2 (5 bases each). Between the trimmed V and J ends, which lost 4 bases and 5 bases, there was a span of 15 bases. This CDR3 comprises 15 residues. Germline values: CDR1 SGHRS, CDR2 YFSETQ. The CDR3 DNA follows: TGCGCCAGCAGCCCCCGGGACGTAAATACCGGGGAGCTGTTTTTT. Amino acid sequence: CASSPRDVNTGELFF.

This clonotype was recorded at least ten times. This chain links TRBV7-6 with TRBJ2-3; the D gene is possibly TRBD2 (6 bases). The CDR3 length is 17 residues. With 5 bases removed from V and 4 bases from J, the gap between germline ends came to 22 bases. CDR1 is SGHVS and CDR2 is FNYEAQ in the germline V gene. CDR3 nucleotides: TGTGCCAGCAGCCCGCGGGGTAGCCTTACGTGGTCAGATACGCAGTATTTT. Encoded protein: CASSPRGSLTWSDTQYF.

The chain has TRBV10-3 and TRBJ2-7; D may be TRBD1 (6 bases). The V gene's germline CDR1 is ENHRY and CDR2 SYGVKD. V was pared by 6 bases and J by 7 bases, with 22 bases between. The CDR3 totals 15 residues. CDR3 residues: CAISKINEGVWEQYF. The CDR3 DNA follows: TGTGCCATCAGCAAAATCAACGAGGGGGTATGGGAGCAGTACTTC.

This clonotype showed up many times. CDR3 protein: CASRTGSVQPQHF. As DNA, the CDR3 is TGTGCCAGCAGAACGGGTTCAGTACAGCCCCAGCATTTT. This rearrangement joins TRBV28 to TRBJ1-5; D not resolved. Trimming took off 6 bases at V and 7 bases at J, with 13 bases between the two ends. CDR3 size: 13 residues. Germline V gives CDR1 MDHEN, CDR2 SYDVKM. The full variable domain, in which reference TRBV28 and TRBJ1-5 provide the parts outside the CDR3, is DVKVTQSSRYLVKRTGEKVFLECVQDMDHENMFWYRQDPGLGLRLIYFSYDVKMKEKGDIPEGYSVSREKKERFSLILESASTNQTSMYLCASRTGSVQPQHFGDGTRLSIL.

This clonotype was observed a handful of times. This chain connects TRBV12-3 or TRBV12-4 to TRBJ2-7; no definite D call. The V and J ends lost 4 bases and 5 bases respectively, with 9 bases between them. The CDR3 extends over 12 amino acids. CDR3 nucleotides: TGTGCCAGCAGTTCCGCACCCCACGAGCAGTACTTC. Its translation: CASSSAPHEQYF.

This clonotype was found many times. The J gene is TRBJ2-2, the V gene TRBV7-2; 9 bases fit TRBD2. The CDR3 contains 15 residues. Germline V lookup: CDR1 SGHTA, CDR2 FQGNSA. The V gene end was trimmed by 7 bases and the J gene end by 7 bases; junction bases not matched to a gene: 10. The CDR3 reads CASTSGIKRFGELFF. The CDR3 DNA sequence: TGTGCCAGCACTAGCGGGATTAAGCGGTTCGGGGAGCTGTTTTTT.

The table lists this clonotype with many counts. CDR3 sequence reads: CASIQYYEQYF. The DNA for the CDR3 is TGTGCCAGCATCCAATACTACGAGCAGTACTTC. The chain has TRBV25-1 and TRBJ2-7, with unresolved D. The V end lost 7 bases, the J end lost 3 bases, and 7 bases lay between the germline ends. Per germline, CDR1 MGHDK and CDR2 SYGVNS. This CDR3 contains 11 residues.

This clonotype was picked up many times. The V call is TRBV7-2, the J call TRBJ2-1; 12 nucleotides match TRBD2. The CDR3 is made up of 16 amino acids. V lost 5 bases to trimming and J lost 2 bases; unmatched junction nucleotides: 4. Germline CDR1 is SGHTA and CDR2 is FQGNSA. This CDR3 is CASSTRTSGTYNEQFF. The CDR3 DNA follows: TGTGCCAGCAGCACCAGGACTAGCGGGACCTACAATGAGCAGTTCTTC.

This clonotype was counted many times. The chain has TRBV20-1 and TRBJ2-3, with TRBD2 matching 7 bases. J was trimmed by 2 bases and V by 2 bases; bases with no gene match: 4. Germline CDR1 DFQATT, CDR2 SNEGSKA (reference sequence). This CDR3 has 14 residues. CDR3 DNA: TGCAGTGCTAGACGAGCGGGGTTCACAGATACGCAGTATTTT. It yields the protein CSARRAGFTDTQYF.

CDR3 in amino acids: CASSATLLLADGGETQYF. The CDR3 nucleotides read TGTGCCAGCAGCGCCACCCTACTACTAGCGGACGGAGGAGAGACCCAGTACTTC. The chain combines TRBV11-2 with TRBJ2-5; 8 nucleotides align to TRBD2. Losses at the gene ends were 5 bases for V and 4 bases for J; bases not matched to a gene: 18. This CDR3 comprises 18 residues. Germline V CDR1 and CDR2: SGHAT, FQNNGV. Supplemented by reference TRBV11-2 and TRBJ2-5, the full variable domain reads EAGVAQSPRYKIIEKRQSVAFWCNPISGHATLYWYQQILGQGPKLLIQFQNNGVVDDSQLPKDRFSAERLKGVDSTLKIQPAKLEDSAVYLCASSATLLLADGGETQYFGPGTRLLVL.

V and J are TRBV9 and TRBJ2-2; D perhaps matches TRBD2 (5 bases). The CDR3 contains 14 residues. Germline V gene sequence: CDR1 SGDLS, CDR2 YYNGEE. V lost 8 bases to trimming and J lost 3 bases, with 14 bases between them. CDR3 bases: TGTGCCAGTGCTCGGACTGGGGACACCGGGGAGCTGTTTTTT. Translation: CASARTGDTGELFF.

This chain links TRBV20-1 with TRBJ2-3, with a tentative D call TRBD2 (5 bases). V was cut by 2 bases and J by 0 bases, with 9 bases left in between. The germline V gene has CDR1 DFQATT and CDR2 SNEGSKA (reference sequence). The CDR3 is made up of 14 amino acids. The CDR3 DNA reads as TGCAGTGCTAGACCCAGGACTAGCACAGATACGCAGTATTTT. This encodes CSARPRTSTDTQYF.

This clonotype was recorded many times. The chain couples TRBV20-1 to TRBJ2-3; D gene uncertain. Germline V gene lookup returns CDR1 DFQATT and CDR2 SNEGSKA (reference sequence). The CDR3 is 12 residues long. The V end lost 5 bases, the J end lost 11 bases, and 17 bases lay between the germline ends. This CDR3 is CSAPRLGWGQYF. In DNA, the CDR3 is TGCAGTGCTCCGAGACTTGGGTGGGGGCAGTATTTT.

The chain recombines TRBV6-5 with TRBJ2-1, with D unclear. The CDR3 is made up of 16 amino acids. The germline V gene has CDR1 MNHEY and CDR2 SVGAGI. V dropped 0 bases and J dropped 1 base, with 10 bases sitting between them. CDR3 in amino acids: CASSYSLAQSYNEQFF. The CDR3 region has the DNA TGTGCCAGCAGTTACTCACTCGCGCAGTCCTACAATGAGCAGTTCTTC.